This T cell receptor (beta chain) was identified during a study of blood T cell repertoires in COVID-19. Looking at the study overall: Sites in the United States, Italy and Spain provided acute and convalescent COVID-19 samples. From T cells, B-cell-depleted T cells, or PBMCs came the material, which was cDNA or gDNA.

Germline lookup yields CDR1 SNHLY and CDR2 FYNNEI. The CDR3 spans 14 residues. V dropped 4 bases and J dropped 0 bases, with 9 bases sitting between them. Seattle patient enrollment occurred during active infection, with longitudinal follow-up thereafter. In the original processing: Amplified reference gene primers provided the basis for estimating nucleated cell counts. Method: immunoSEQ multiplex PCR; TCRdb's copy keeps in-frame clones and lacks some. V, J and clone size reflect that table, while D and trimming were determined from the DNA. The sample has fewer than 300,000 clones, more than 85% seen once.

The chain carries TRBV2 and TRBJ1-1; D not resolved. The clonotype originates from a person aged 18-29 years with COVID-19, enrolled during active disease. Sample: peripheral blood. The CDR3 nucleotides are TGTGCCAGCAGTGCTCTCCTACTGAACACTGAAGCTTTCTTT. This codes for CASSALLLNTEAFF.